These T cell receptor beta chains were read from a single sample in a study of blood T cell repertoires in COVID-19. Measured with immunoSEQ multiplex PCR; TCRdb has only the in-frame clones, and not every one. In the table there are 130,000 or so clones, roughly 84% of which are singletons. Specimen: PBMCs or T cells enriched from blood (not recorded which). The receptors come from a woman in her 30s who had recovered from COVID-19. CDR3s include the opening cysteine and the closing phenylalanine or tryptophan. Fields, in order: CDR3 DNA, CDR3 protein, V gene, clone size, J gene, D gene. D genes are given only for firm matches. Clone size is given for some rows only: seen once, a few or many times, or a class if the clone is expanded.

CDR3 DNA: TGTGCCAGCAGGGGACAGGGAAGTGGAAAACTGTTTTTT; CDR3 protein: CASRGQGSGKLFF; V gene: TRBV27; clone size: -; J gene: TRBJ1-4; D gene: TRBD1
CDR3 DNA: TGTGCCTGGAGTGTTGGTCTAGCGGGAGCCCTAAATACGCAGTATTTT; CDR3 protein: CAWSVGLAGALNTQYF; V gene: TRBV30; clone size: -; J gene: TRBJ2-3; D gene: TRBD2
CDR3 DNA: TGTGCCAGCAGCTTCACGGCTAGCGGCTCGAGAACAGATACGCAGTATTTT; CDR3 protein: CASSFTASGSRTDTQYF; V gene: TRBV7-2; clone size: once; J gene: TRBJ2-3; D gene: TRBD2
CDR3 DNA: TGTGCCAGCAGTAGTATAGACAGGGACTATGGCTACACCTTC; CDR3 protein: CASSSIDRDYGYTF; V gene: TRBV28; clone size: few; J gene: TRBJ1-2; D gene: TRBD1
CDR3 DNA: TGCGCCAGCAGCTTGGGAGACAGGGCCACTGAAGCTTTCTTT; CDR3 protein: CASSLGDRATEAFF; V gene: TRBV5-1; clone size: -; J gene: TRBJ1-1; D gene: TRBD1
CDR3 DNA: TGTGCCAGCCAGGGTCGAGCGCCAAGGGTCTACGAGCAGTACTTC; CDR3 protein: CASQGRAPRVYEQYF; V gene: TRBV2; clone size: -; J gene: TRBJ2-7; D gene: -
CDR3 DNA: TGTGCCAGCAGCTTAGATGGTGGGCCGACCTATGGCTACACCTTC; CDR3 protein: CASSLDGGPTYGYTF; V gene: TRBV7-9; clone size: -; J gene: TRBJ1-2; D gene: -
CDR3 DNA: TGCGCCAGCAGCTCCGGGACTTTTAGCACCGGGGAGCTGTTTTTT; CDR3 protein: CASSSGTFSTGELFF; V gene: TRBV5-1; clone size: -; J gene: TRBJ2-2; D gene: -
CDR3 DNA: TGTGCCAGCAGTTTGTTCGGGACTAGGAATGAGCAGTTCTTC; CDR3 protein: CASSLFGTRNEQFF; V gene: TRBV27; clone size: -; J gene: TRBJ2-1; D gene: TRBD2
CDR3 DNA: TGTGCCAGCTCACCTCCTGGACTAGCTGGGATCAATGAGCAGTTCTTC; CDR3 protein: CASSPPGLAGINEQFF; V gene: TRBV18; clone size: -; J gene: TRBJ2-1; D gene: TRBD2
CDR3 DNA: TGTGCCAGCAGTCCCCGGGAGTCGCCCATGCCCTATGGCTACACCTTC; CDR3 protein: CASSPRESPMPYGYTF; V gene: TRBV27; clone size: -; J gene: TRBJ1-2; D gene: -
CDR3 DNA: TGTGCCAGCCTATCGCGGGGGGCCGTAGCCAAAAACATTCAGTACTTC; CDR3 protein: CASLSRGAVAKNIQYF; V gene: TRBV28; clone size: -; J gene: TRBJ2-4; D gene: TRBD2
CDR3 DNA: TGTGCCAGCACTAAGGACAGGGCTAGCAATCAGCCCCAGCATTTT; CDR3 protein: CASTKDRASNQPQHF; V gene: TRBV6-5; clone size: -; J gene: TRBJ1-5; D gene: TRBD1
CDR3 DNA: TGTGCCAGCAGCGAAGGGCGGGACAGCCCCACAGATACGCAGTATTTT; CDR3 protein: CASSEGRDSPTDTQYF; V gene: TRBV25-1; clone size: -; J gene: TRBJ2-3; D gene: -
CDR3 DNA: TGTGCCAGTAGTATCCCCTCGGGGGGTAGAGATTCACCCCTCCACTTT; CDR3 protein: CASSIPSGGRDSPLHF; V gene: TRBV19; clone size: -; J gene: TRBJ1-6; D gene: -
CDR3 DNA: TGTGCCAGCAGCCAAGATGGGCTACCGGGAGGGCCGGGGGAGGCAGATACGCAGTATTTT; CDR3 protein: CASSQDGLPGGPGEADTQYF; V gene: TRBV3-1/TRBV3-2; clone size: -; J gene: TRBJ2-3; D gene: TRBD2
CDR3 DNA: TGTGCCAGCAGTGAATACTCCAGGGGAAATTCACCCCTCCACTTT; CDR3 protein: CASSEYSRGNSPLHF; V gene: TRBV6-1; clone size: -; J gene: TRBJ1-6; D gene: -
CDR3 DNA: TGTGCCAGCAGCTCATCTATTAATTCACCCCTCCACTTT; CDR3 protein: CASSSSINSPLHF; V gene: TRBV11-1; clone size: -; J gene: TRBJ1-6; D gene: -
CDR3 DNA: TGTGCCAGTTCGGGGTTTGGGGCCAACGTCCTGACTTTC; CDR3 protein: CASSGFGANVLTF; V gene: TRBV6-5; clone size: -; J gene: TRBJ2-6; D gene: -
CDR3 DNA: TGTGCCAGCAGGCCTCAGGGGGAAAGTCGTACCTACGAGCAGTACTTC; CDR3 protein: CASRPQGESRTYEQYF; V gene: TRBV28; clone size: -; J gene: TRBJ2-7; D gene: TRBD1
CDR3 DNA: TGTGCCAGCAGCTTAGACAGATTAACAGATACGCAGTATTTT; CDR3 protein: CASSLDRLTDTQYF; V gene: TRBV7-8; clone size: -; J gene: TRBJ2-3; D gene: -
CDR3 DNA: TGTGCCAGCAGTTTAGGGGGGGCAAGCACAGATACGCAGTATTTT; CDR3 protein: CASSLGGASTDTQYF; V gene: TRBV27; clone size: -; J gene: TRBJ2-3; D gene: -
CDR3 DNA: TGTGCCAGCAGTTTTGGGGGGGACGTCTATGGCTACACCTTC; CDR3 protein: CASSFGGDVYGYTF; V gene: TRBV28; clone size: -; J gene: TRBJ1-2; D gene: -
CDR3 DNA: TGCGCCAGCTCCGGGGACTCAGCGTACATTCAGTACTTC; CDR3 protein: CASSGDSAYIQYF; V gene: TRBV4-1; clone size: -; J gene: TRBJ2-4; D gene: -